The next 16 T cell receptor beta chains were all read from a single sample in a study of blood T cell repertoires in COVID-19. Clones were sequenced by immunoSEQ multiplex PCR, and TCRdb holds only the in-frame ones, with some missing. The table records 120,000 or so clones, roughly four fifths of them present only once. Sequences were obtained from peripheral blood. Receptors were obtained from a woman between 55 and 75 years old with acute or convalescent COVID-19.

This clone showed up just once. This chain joins TRBV4-3 and TRBJ2-7, with TRBD2 as a possible D gene (5 bases). With 1 base removed from V and 7 bases from J, the gap between germline ends came to 17 bases. Germline V gives CDR1 LGHNA, CDR2 YSLEER. The CDR3 runs to 15 residues. The DNA for the CDR3 is TGCGCCAGCAGCCAAGGGTCCACCGGACTGAGGGAGCAGTACTTC. This encodes CASSQGSTGLREQYF.

V and J are TRBV18 and TRBJ2-1; TRBD1 matches 11 bases. The CDR3 covers 16 residues. From germline, CDR1 is KGHSH and CDR2 LQKENI. Trimming took 0 bases from V and 10 from J; bases not matched to a gene: 8. CDR3 sequence (DNA): TGTGCCAGCTCACCACCCAGGACAGGGGGCGCGGGAGAGCAGTTCTTC. The encoded protein is CASSPPRTGGAGEQFF.

The chain is built from TRBV18 and TRBJ1-6, with 9 bases aligning to TRBD1. CDR1 is KGHSH and CDR2 is LQKENI in the germline V gene. J was trimmed by 10 bases and V by 2 bases; bases with no gene match: 12. CDR3 length: 17 residues. CDR3 coding DNA: TGTGCCAGCTCACCATACGCACAGGGGGCAGGAGGGTCACCCCTCCACTTT. This translates into CASSPYAQGAGGSPLHF.

This sequence joins TRBV12-3 or TRBV12-4 and TRBJ2-1; perhaps TRBD2 as D (6 bases). Trimming took 4 bases from V and 6 from J, leaving 7 bases between them. The length of the CDR3 is 12 residues. The DNA for the CDR3 is TGTGCCAGCAGTTCGACTAGCAATGAGCAGTTCTTC. Its translation is CASSSTSNEQFF.

The chain uses TRBV5-1 and TRBJ1-2; 10 nucleotides agree with TRBD1. This CDR3 region has 15 residues. V gave up 0 bases and J gave up 8 bases; unmatched junction bases: 7. CDR1 and CDR2 (germline): SGHRS, YFSETQ. CDR3 in amino acids: CASSLAGQGVRGYTF. The CDR3 region has the DNA TGCGCCAGCAGCTTGGCTGGACAGGGGGTTCGGGGCTACACCTTC.

The chain has TRBV2 and TRBJ1-2, with D unclear. The CDR3 length is 13 residues. Germline-derived CDR1 and CDR2 are SNHLY and FYNNEI. The V end was cut by 0 bases, the J end by 4 bases, with 6 bases between. CDR3 bases: TGTGCCAGCAGTGAAGCCGTTCGCTATGGCTACACCTTC. This sequence encodes CASSEAVRYGYTF.

CDR3 nucleotides: TGCGCCAGCAGCCAAGAAAGGGGTTTTGAAAAACTGTTTTTT. Protein sequence: CASSQERGFEKLFF. The gene calls are TRBV4-1 and TRBJ1-4, with D perhaps matching TRBD1 (5 bases). CDR1 is MGHRA, CDR2 YSYEKL, per germline. V was shortened by 0 bases and J by 7 bases, with 9 bases between the two germline ends. The CDR3 has 14 amino acids.

This clone was seen more than once but under ten times. The genes are TRBV24-1 and TRBJ2-2, with D possibly TRBD2 on 6 matching bases. Germline V gene data show CDR1 as KGHDR and CDR2 as SFDVKD. V was trimmed by 0 bases and J by 3 bases, leaving 16 bases between them. The CDR3 sequence is 18 residues long. In DNA, the CDR3 is TGTGCCACCAGTGATTTGGGGACGTGGGGCGGGGACACCGGGGAGCTGTTTTTT. Its translation: CATSDLGTWGGDTGELFF.

The chain recombines TRBV5-1 with TRBJ1-2; 7 nucleotides agree with TRBD1. Trimming at V came to 4 bases and at J to 0 bases, leaving 3 bases not matched to a gene. Per the germline V gene, CDR1 is SGHRS and CDR2 is YFSETQ. The CDR3 is 14 residues long. The CDR3 region is CASSVTGANYGYTF. In DNA form, the CDR3 reads TGCGCCAGCAGCGTTACAGGGGCTAACTATGGCTACACCTTC.

This clone was seen a single time. V and J are TRBV29-1 and TRBJ2-7; the match to TRBD2 covers 8 bases. V lost 6 bases to trimming and J lost 6 bases; unmatched junction nucleotides: 4. The CDR3 is 11 residues long. Germline V gene sequence: CDR1 SQVTM, CDR2 ANQGSEA. The CDR3 sequence: CSVPGGGEQYF. DNA for the CDR3: TGCAGCGTACCCGGGGGGGGCGAGCAGTACTTC.

This chain links TRBV4-1 with TRBJ1-2; D gene ambiguous. The germline V and J ends were trimmed by 0 bases and 8 bases, with 13 bases remaining between them. The germline V gene has CDR1 MGHRA and CDR2 YSYEKL. This CDR3 has 14 residues. CDR3 coding DNA: TGCGCCAGCAGCCAAGAATACCGGCGGCACGGCTACACCTTC. Encoded protein: CASSQEYRRHGYTF.

The chain recombines TRBV28 with TRBJ2-7; TRBD2 might be the D (5 bases). This CDR3 has 14 amino acids. Trimming took 3 bases from V and 2 from J, leaving 11 bases between them. CDR1 and CDR2 (germline): MDHEN, SYDVKM. CDR3 DNA sequence: TGTGCCAGCAGTTTGGCGGGCCCCCCCTACGAGCAGTACTTC. It is translated as CASSLAGPPYEQYF.

The rearrangement links TRBV11-3 to TRBJ1-2; D possibly corresponds to TRBD1 (5 bases). The V end lost 1 base, the J end lost 4 bases, and 22 bases lay between the germline ends. This CDR3 has 18 amino acids. Germline V lookup: CDR1 SGHNT, CDR2 YENEEA. The CDR3, as DNA: TGTGCCAGCAGCTTAGGGCGGGGCCGGCCCCTGACATTCTATGGCTACACCTTC. It encodes CASSLGRGRPLTFYGYTF.

V gene TRBV7-3 combines with J gene TRBJ2-1, with 12 bases fitting TRBD2. V gave up 1 base and J gave up 9 bases; unmatched junction bases: 7. The germline V gene encodes CDR1 SGHTA and CDR2 FQGTGA. CDR3 length: 16 residues. The CDR3 DNA follows: TGTGCCAGCAGCTTAAGGCTAGCGGGGGGGCCCAGTGAGCAGTTCTTC. It encodes CASSLRLAGGPSEQFF.

Turning to this clone: The same CDR3 can be traced to other DNA sequences in this sample. The chain recombines TRBV6-8 with TRBJ1-2; 9 bases line up with TRBD1. This CDR3 is 17 amino acids long. J was trimmed by 4 bases and V by 3 bases; bases with no gene match: 12. The germline V gene encodes CDR1 MNHGY and CDR2 SAAAGT. The CDR3 here is CASSYPGQGIIPYGYTF. The DNA of the CDR3 is TGTGCCAGCAGTTATCCGGGACAGGGAATCATTCCCTATGGCTACACCTTC.

This chain uses TRBV7-3 with TRBJ1-4; D is unresolved. V lost 7 bases and J 0 bases, leaving 9 bases between the germline ends. Germline-derived CDR1 and CDR2 are SGHTA and FQGTGA. The CDR3 runs to 14 residues. The CDR3 loop is CASTQVSTNEKLFF. CDR3 DNA sequence: TGTGCCAGCACCCAGGTCTCAACTAATGAAAAACTGTTTTTT. Drawing the rest from reference TRBV7-3 and TRBJ1-4, the complete variable domain is GAGVSQTPSNKVTEKGKYVELRCDPISGHTALYWYRQSLGQGPEFLIYFQGTGAADDSGLPNDRFFAVRPEGSVSTLKIQRTERGDSAVYLCASTQVSTNEKLFFGSGTQLSVL.